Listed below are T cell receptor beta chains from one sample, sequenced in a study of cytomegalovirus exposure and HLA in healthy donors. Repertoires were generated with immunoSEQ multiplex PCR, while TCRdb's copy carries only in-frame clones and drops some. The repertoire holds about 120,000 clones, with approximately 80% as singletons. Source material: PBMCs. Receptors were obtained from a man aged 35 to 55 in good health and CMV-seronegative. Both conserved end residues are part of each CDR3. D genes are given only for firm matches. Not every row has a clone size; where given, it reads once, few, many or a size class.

CASARTSASGFSYEQYF TGTGCCAGCGCTAGAACCTCGGCTAGCGGGTTCTCCTACGAGCAGTACTTC TRBV27 TRBD2 TRBJ2-7 NA
CASRNRVGGGNYGYTF TGTGCCAGCAGGAACAGGGTTGGGGGGGGTAACTATGGCTACACCTTC TRBV6-6 NA TRBJ1-2 NA
CASSFQGGEQYF TGTGCCAGCAGTTTCCAGGGGGGCGAGCAGTACTTC TRBV6-5 NA TRBJ2-7 NA
CAISRDNDSPLHF TGTGCCATCAGCAGGGACAATGATTCACCCCTCCACTTT TRBV10-3 NA TRBJ1-6 NA
CASSLQMNTEAFF TGTGCCAGCTCACTTCAAATGAACACTGAAGCTTTCTTT TRBV18 NA TRBJ1-1 NA
CASSLAGQAQETQYF TGCGCCAGCAGCTTGGCGGGACAAGCGCAAGAGACCCAGTACTTC TRBV5-1 NA TRBJ2-5 NA
CASSTGDTQNSQYF TGCGCCAGCAGCACCGGGGACACTCAAAACAGTCAGTACTTC TRBV5-1 NA TRBJ2-4 NA
CASTTGRTQETQYF TGCGCCAGCACGACAGGGAGAACACAAGAGACCCAGTACTTC TRBV5-1 TRBD1 TRBJ2-5 NA
CSVEGGQLNTEAFF TGCAGCGTTGAAGGGGGACAGTTGAACACTGAAGCTTTCTTT TRBV29-1 TRBD1 TRBJ1-1 few
CASSSVAIREQYF TGTGCCAGCAGCTCCGTTGCGATCCGCGAGCAGTACTTC TRBV5-4 NA TRBJ2-7 NA
CASRFGQGFSPLHF TGTGCCAGCAGGTTCGGGCAGGGTTTTTCACCCCTCCACTTT TRBV27 NA TRBJ1-6 NA
CASSSGQYTDTQYF TGTGCCAGCAGCTCTGGACAGTACACAGATACGCAGTATTTT TRBV7-9 NA TRBJ2-3 few
CATRRAGGTYEQYF TGTGCCACCAGGAGGGCGGGGGGTACCTACGAGCAGTACTTC TRBV15 TRBD2 TRBJ2-7 NA
CASSVEPSVRVIQYF TGTGCCAGCAGCGTAGAACCGTCCGTGAGGGTCATTCAGTACTTC TRBV9 NA TRBJ2-4 NA
CASSQEYGNTGELFF TGTGCCAGCAGCCAAGAATACGGGAACACCGGGGAGCTGTTTTTT TRBV4-2 NA TRBJ2-2 NA
CAWEGGFGETQYF TGTGCCTGGGAGGGGGGGTTCGGAGAGACCCAGTACTTC TRBV30 NA TRBJ2-5 NA
CATEPGQGNNEQFF TGTGCCACCGAGCCGGGACAGGGAAACAATGAGCAGTTCTTC TRBV10-3 TRBD1 TRBJ2-1 NA
CASMQGFNEKLFF TGTGCCAGCATGCAGGGTTTTAATGAAAAACTGTTTTTT TRBV2 NA TRBJ1-4 NA
CASSDQDSPAF TGTGCCAGCAGCGACCAGGACAGCCCGGCCTTC TRBV7-9 NA TRBJ1-2 NA
CASKSGVGETQYF TGTGCCAGCAAGAGCGGGGTGGGGGAGACCCAGTACTTC TRBV28 TRBD2 TRBJ2-5 NA
CASSFRTVYSGANGLTF TGTGCCAGCAGTTTCCGGACAGTCTACTCTGGGGCCAACGGCCTGACTTTC TRBV27 NA TRBJ2-6 NA
CASSVGIQEGTNYGYTF TGTGCCAGCAGCGTAGGGATTCAGGAGGGTACTAACTATGGCTACACCTTC TRBV9 NA TRBJ1-2 few
CASSIYYHGGGYTF TGTGCCAGCAGCATATATTATCATGGTGGCGGCTACACCTTC TRBV7-2 NA TRBJ1-2 NA
CSVAEAASYNEQFF TGCAGCGTTGCTGAGGCCGCATCCTACAATGAGCAGTTCTTC TRBV29-1 NA TRBJ2-1 NA
CASGLVGGPGELFF TGTGCTAGTGGTTTGGTGGGCGGGCCTGGGGAGCTGTTTTTT TRBV12-5 NA TRBJ2-2 NA
CASSPGRGMDYEQYF TGTGCCAGCAGCCCAGGGAGGGGTATGGACTACGAGCAGTACTTC TRBV7-2 TRBD2 TRBJ2-7 NA
CASSVGYEDRITEAFF TGTGCCAGCAGCGTAGGGTACGAGGACAGGATCACTGAAGCTTTCTTT TRBV9 TRBD1 TRBJ1-1 NA
CASSDVGQANEKLFF TGTGCCAGCAGTGATGTGGGCCAAGCTAATGAAAAACTGTTTTTT TRBV25-1 NA TRBJ1-4 NA
CASSLLTSGRNEQFF TGTGCCAGCAGTTTATTAACTAGCGGGAGGAATGAGCAGTTCTTC TRBV28 TRBD2 TRBJ2-1 NA
CASSPLFEQYF TGTGCCAGCAGTCCACTCTTCGAGCAGTACTTC TRBV6-6 NA TRBJ2-7 NA
CASSLPGQGSEAFF TGTGCCAGCAGCCTCCCGGGACAGGGGTCTGAAGCTTTCTTT TRBV6-1 TRBD1 TRBJ1-1 NA
CASSQDVGHPWGYTF TGTGCCAGCAGCCAAGATGTGGGACACCCTTGGGGCTACACCTTC TRBV14 NA TRBJ1-2 NA
CSVFRRDSYEQYF TGCAGCGTTTTTCGTCGGGACTCCTACGAGCAGTACTTC TRBV29-1 NA TRBJ2-7 NA
CASSLWRETQYF TGTGCCAGCAGTTTATGGCGGGAGACCCAGTACTTC TRBV28 NA TRBJ2-5 NA
CASSLRTGTNNSPLHF TGTGCCAGCAGCTTGCGGACAGGGACGAATAATTCACCCCTCCACTTT TRBV5-6 TRBD1 TRBJ1-6 NA
CASRASTGKDQPQHF TGTGCCAGCAGGGCCTCGACAGGGAAAGATCAGCCCCAGCATTTT TRBV7-2 TRBD1 TRBJ1-5 NA
CASSMSKETQYF TGTGCCAGTAGTATGTCTAAAGAGACCCAGTACTTC TRBV19 NA TRBJ2-5 few